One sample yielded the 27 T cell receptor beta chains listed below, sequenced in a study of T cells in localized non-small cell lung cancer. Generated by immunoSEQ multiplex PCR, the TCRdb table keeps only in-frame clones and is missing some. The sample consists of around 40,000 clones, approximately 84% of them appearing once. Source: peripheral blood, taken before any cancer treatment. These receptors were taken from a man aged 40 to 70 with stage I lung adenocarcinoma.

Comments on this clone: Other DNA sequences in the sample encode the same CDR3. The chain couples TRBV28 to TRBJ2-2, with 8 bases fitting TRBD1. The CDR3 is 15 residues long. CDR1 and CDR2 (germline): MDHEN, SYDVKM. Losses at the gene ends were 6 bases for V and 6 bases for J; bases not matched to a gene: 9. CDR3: CASRERTGRAGELFF. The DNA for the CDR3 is TGTGCCAGCAGGGAGAGGACAGGGAGAGCCGGGGAGCTGTTTTTT.

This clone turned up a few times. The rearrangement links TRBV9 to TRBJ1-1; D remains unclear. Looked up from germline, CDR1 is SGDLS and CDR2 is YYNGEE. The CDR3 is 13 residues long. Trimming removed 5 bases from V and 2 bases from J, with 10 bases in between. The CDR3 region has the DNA TGTGCCAGCAGTGTCGCCCAAAACACTGAAGCTTTCTTT. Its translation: CASSVAQNTEAFF. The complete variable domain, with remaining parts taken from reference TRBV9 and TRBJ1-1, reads DSGVTQTPKHLITATGQRVTLRCSPRSGDLSVYWYQQSLDQGLQFLIQYYNGEERAKGNILERFSAQQFPDLHSELNLSSLELGDSALYFCASSVAQNTEAFFGQGTRLTVV.

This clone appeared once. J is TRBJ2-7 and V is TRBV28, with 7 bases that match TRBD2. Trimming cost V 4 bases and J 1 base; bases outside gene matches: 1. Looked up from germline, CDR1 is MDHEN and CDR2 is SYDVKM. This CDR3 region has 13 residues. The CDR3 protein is CASSWDYSYEQYF. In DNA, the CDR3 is TGTGCCAGCAGTTGGGACTATTCCTACGAGCAGTACTTC.

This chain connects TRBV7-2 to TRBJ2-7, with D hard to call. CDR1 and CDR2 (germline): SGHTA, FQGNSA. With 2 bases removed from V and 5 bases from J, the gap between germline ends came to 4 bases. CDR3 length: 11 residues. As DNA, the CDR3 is TGTGCCAGCAGCTTAATTAACGAGCAGTACTTC. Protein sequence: CASSLINEQYF.

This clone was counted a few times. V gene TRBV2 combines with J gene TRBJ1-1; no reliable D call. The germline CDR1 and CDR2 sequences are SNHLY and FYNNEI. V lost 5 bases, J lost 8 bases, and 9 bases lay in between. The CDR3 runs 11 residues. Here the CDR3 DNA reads TGTGCCAGCAGTTCCCTCCTAGAAGCTTTCTTT. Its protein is CASSSLLEAFF.

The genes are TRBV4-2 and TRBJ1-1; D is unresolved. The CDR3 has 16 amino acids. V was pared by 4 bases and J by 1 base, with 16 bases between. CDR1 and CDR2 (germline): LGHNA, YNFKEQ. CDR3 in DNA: TGTGCCAGCAGCCTGCGGTCTGATTATAGGAACACTGAAGCTTTCTTT. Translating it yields CASSLRSDYRNTEAFF.

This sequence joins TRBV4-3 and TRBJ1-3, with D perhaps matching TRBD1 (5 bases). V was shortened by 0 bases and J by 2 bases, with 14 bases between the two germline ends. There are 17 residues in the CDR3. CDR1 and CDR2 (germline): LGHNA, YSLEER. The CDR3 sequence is CASSQELVGVTGNTIYF. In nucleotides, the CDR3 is TGCGCCAGCAGCCAAGAGTTGGTGGGGGTCACTGGAAACACCATATATTTT.

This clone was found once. The CDR3 nucleotides are TGTGCCAGTAGTATAGACGGCAGCTACACCGGGGAGCTGTTTTTT. This encodes CASSIDGSYTGELFF. The chain is built from TRBV19 and TRBJ2-2; D ambiguous. V shed 0 bases and J shed 3 bases, with 8 bases lying between them. The CDR3 is 15 residues long. In germline, CDR1 is LNHDA, CDR2 SQIVND (reference sequence).

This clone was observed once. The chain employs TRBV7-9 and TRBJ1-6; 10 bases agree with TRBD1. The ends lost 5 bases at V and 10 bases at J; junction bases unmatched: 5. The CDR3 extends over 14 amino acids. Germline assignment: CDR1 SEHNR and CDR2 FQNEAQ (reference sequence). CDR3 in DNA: TGTGCCAGCAGCCTGGGACAGGGGTACTCACCCCTCCACTTT. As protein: CASSLGQGYSPLHF.

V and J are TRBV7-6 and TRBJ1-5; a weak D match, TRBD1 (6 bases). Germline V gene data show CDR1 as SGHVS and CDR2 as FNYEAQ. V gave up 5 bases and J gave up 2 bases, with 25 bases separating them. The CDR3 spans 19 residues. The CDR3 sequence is CASSAPGNRDLYCNQPQHF. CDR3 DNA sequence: TGTGCCAGCAGCGCCCCGGGGAACAGGGATCTATATTGCAATCAGCCCCAGCATTTT.

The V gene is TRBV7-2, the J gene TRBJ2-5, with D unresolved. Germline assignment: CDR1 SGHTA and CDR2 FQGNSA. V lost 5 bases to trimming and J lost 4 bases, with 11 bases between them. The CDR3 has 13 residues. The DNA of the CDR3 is TGTGCCAGCAGCCTCAGATGGGGAGAGACCCAGTACTTC. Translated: CASSLRWGETQYF. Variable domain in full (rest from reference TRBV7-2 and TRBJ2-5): GAGVSQSPSNKVTEKGKDVELRCDPISGHTALYWYRQSLGQGLEFLIYFQGNSAPDKSGLPSDRFSAERTGGSVSTLTIQRTQQEDSAVYLCASSLRWGETQYFGPGTRLLVL.

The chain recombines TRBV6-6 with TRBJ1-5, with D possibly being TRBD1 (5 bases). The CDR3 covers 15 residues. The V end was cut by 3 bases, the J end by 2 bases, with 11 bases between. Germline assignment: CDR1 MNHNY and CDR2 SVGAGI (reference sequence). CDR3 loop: CASSYTPQGNQPQHF. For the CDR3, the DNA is TGTGCCAGCAGTTATACTCCACAGGGCAATCAGCCCCAGCATTTT.

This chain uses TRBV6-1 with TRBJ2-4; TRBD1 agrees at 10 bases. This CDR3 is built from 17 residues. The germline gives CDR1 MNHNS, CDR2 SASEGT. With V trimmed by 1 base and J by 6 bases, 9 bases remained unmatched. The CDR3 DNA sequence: TGTGCCAGCAGTGAAGTAGACAGGGGGCCGGTGGGAAACATTCAGTACTTC. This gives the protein CASSEVDRGPVGNIQYF.

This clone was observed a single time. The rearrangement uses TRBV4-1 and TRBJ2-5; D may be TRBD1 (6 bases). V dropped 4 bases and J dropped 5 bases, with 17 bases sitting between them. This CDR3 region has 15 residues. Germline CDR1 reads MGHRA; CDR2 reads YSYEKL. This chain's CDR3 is CASSPDPGEGETQYF. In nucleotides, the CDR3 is TGCGCCAGCAGCCCGGACCCAGGGGAAGGCGAGACCCAGTACTTC.

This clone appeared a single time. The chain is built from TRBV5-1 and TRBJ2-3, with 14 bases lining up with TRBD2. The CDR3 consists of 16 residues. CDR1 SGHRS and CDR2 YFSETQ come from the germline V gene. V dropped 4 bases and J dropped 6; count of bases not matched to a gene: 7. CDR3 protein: CASSPGTSGSFDTQYF. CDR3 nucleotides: TGCGCCAGCAGCCCCGGGACTAGCGGGAGTTTTGATACGCAGTATTTT. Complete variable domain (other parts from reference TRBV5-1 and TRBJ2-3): KAGVTQTPRYLIKTRGQQVTLSCSPISGHRSVSWYQQTPGQGLQFLFEYFSETQRNKGNFPGRFSGRQFSNSRSEMNVSTLELGDSALYLCASSPGTSGSFDTQYFGPGTRLTVL.

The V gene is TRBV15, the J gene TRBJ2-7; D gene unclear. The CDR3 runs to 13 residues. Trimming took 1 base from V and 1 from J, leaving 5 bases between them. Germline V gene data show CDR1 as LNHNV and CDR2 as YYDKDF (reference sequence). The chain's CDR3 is CATSRAESYEQYF. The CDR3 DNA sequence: TGTGCCACCAGCAGAGCGGAGTCCTACGAGCAGTACTTC.

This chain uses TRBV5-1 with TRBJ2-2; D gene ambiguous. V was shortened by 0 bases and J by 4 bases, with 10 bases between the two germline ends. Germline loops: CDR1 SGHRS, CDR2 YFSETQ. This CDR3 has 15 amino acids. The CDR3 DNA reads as TGCGCCAGCAGCTTGGATGGGTGGTTCACCGGGGAGCTGTTTTTT. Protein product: CASSLDGWFTGELFF.

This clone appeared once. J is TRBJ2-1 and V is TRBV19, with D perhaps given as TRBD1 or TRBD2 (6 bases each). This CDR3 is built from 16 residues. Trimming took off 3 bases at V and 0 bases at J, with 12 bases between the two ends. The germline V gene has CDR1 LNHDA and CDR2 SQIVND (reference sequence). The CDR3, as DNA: TGTGCCAGTAGTATTAGGGGGAGGAACTCCTACAATGAGCAGTTCTTC. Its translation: CASSIRGRNSYNEQFF.

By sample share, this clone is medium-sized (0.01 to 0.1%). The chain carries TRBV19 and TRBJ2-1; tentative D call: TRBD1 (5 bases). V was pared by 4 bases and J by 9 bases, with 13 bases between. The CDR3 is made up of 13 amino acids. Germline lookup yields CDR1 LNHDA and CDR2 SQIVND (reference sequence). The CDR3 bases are TGTGCCAGTAGTACGCAGGGCTCGGGTGAGCAGTTCTTC. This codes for CASSTQGSGEQFF.

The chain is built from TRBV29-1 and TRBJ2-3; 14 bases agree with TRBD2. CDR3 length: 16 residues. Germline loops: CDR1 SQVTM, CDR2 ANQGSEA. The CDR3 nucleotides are TGCAGTGCCAAGGGACTAGCGGGAGTGAGCACAGATACGCAGTATTTT. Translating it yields CSAKGLAGVSTDTQYF.

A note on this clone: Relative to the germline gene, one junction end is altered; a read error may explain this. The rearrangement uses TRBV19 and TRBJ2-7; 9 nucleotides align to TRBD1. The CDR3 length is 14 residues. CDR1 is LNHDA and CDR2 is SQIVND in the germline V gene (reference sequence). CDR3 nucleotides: TGTGCCAGTAGTATGGAGACAGGGGGATACGCGCAGTACTTC. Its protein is CASSMETGGYAQYF.

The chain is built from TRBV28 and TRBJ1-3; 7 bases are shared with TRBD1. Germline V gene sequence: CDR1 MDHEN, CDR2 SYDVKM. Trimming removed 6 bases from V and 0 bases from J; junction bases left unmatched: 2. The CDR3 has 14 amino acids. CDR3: CASRAGGSGNTIYF. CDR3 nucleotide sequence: TGTGCCAGCAGAGCAGGGGGCTCTGGAAACACCATATATTTT. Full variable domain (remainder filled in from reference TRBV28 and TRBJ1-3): DVKVTQSSRYLVKRTGEKVFLECVQDMDHENMFWYRQDPGLGLRLIYFSYDVKMKEKGDIPEGYSVSREKKERFSLILESASTNQTSMYLCASRAGGSGNTIYFGEGSWLTVV.

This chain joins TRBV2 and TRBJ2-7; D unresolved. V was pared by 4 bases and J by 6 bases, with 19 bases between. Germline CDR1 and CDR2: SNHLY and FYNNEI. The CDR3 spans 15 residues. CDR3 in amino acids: CASSARTAQLVEQYF. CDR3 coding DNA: TGTGCCAGCAGTGCCAGGACGGCTCAATTGGTCGAGCAGTACTTC.

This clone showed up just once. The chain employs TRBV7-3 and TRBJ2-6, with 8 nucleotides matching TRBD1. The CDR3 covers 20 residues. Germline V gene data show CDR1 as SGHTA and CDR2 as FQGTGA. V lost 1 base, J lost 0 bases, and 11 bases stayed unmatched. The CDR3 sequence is CASSLNHRGTLTSGANVLTF. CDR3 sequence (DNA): TGTGCCAGCAGCTTAAATCACAGGGGGACCCTAACCTCTGGGGCCAACGTCCTGACTTTC.

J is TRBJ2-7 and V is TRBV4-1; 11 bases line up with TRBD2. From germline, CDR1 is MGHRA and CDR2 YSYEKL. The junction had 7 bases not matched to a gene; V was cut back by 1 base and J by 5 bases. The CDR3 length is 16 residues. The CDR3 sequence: CASSQVRLAGQDEQYF. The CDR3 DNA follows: TGCGCCAGCAGCCAAGTTCGACTAGCGGGACAGGACGAGCAGTACTTC.

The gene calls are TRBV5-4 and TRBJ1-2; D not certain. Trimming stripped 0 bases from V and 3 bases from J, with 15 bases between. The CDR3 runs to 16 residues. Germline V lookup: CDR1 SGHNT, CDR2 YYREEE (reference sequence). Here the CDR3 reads CASSLGGGMGYYGYTF. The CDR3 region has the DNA TGTGCCAGCAGCTTGGGGGGAGGGATGGGCTACTATGGCTACACCTTC.

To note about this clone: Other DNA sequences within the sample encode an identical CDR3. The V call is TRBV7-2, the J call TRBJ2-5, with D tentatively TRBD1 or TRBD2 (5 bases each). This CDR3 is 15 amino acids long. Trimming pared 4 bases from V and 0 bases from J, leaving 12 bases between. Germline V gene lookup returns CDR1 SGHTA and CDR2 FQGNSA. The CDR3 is CASSSGTSYQETQYF. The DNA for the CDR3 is TGTGCCAGCAGCTCTGGGACCTCGTACCAAGAGACCCAGTACTTC. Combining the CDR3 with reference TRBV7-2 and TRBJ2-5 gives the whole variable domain GAGVSQSPSNKVTEKGKDVELRCDPISGHTALYWYRQSLGQGLEFLIYFQGNSAPDKSGLPSDRFSAERTGGSVSTLTIQRTQQEDSAVYLCASSSGTSYQETQYFGPGTRLLVL.